This T cell receptor beta chain was identified in a study of PD-1 blockade in classical Hodgkin lymphoma. Study in general: Patients in the cohort were put on intravenous nivolumab, 3 mg/kg every 2 weeks.

With regard to this clone: Its specificity is unknown.

The CDR3 has 13 amino acids. Germline V gene sequence: CDR1 MNHEY, CDR2 SVGAGI. Deletions cut 0 bases from V and 10 bases from J, with 10 bases between. Each patient's relapse followed autologous stem cell transplantation, and brentuximab vedotin exposure varied. Complete response, partial response or progressive disease made up the best responses. Study observations and caveats: Newly diagnosed patients had baseline TCR diversity that was reportedly lower than that of healthy donors. While CD8+ TCR diversity did not rise significantly by C4D1, CD4+ TCR diversity did.

Assay: immunoSEQ multiplex PCR; the TCRdb copy retains only in-frame clones and omits some. The profile shows under 110,000 clones, 80% to 90% of them singletons. The gene calls are TRBV6-5 and TRBJ2-1; the D gene is possibly TRBD2 (5 bases). The specimen was peripheral blood mononuclear cells (PBMCs), collected before the second cycle of nivolumab. The sequence came from a human donor with classical Hodgkin lymphoma. The CDR3 loop is CASSYSKRLEQFF. CDR3 bases: TGTGCCAGCAGTTACTCGAAGCGGCTAGAGCAGTTCTTC.